Each of the 4 T cell receptor beta chains below was sequenced from the same sample in a study of blood T cell repertoires in COVID-19. The assay was immunoSEQ multiplex PCR, and TCRdb's table has in-frame clones only and misses some. The sample has under 300,000 clones; approximately 83% are singletons. The material sequenced was PBMCs or T cells enriched from blood (not recorded which). These receptors were collected from a woman aged 45-65 years who had recovered from COVID-19.

CDR3 region: CASAARQSSYEQYF. CDR3 coding DNA: TGTGCTAGCGCGGCTCGTCAAAGCTCCTACGAGCAGTACTTC. The chain employs TRBV12-5 and TRBJ2-7, with no clear D. The germline V and J ends were trimmed by 9 bases and 0 bases, with 15 bases remaining between them. CDR3 length equals 14 residues. Germline CDR1 LGHNT, CDR2 FRNRAP.

The genes are TRBV3-1 (or the pseudogene TRBV3-2) and TRBJ2-1; TRBD2 is a possible D gene (5 bases). CDR3 size: 15 residues. Trimming stripped 1 base from V and 2 bases from J, with 9 bases between. Germline V gives CDR1 LGHDT, CDR2 YNNKEL (reference sequence). The CDR3 DNA sequence: TGTGCCAGCAGCCAAGCGGCGGGTCCCTACAATGAGCAGTTCTTC. Translation gives CASSQAAGPYNEQFF.

The chain uses TRBV7-9 and TRBJ1-6; TRBD1 matches 7 bases. Germline lookup yields CDR1 SEHNR and CDR2 FQNEAQ (reference sequence). With 7 bases clipped from V and 7 bases from J, the junction kept 13 bases outside the gene matches. CDR3 size: 16 residues. CDR3: CASNLLRGTVNSPLHF. The DNA for the CDR3 is TGTGCCAGCAACCTTCTCCGGGGGACAGTGAATTCACCCCTCCACTTT.

The chain joins TRBV15 to TRBJ2-3, with D possibly matching TRBD1 (6 bases). Germline V gene lookup returns CDR1 LNHNV and CDR2 YYDKDF (reference sequence). The V end lost 4 bases, the J end lost 3 bases, and 26 bases lay between the germline ends. The length of the CDR3 is 19 residues. CDR3 sequence (DNA): TGTGCCACCAGCACCTTACATACTACGACAGGAGCTGGGACAGATACGCAGTATTTT. It encodes CATSTLHTTTGAGTDTQYF.